This T cell receptor beta chain is from a study of T-cell memory formation after mild COVID-19. Regarding the study as a whole: Clones that shrank (day 15 to 85) were balanced CD4/CD8, whereas later expanders leaned CD4+. The second-wave clones peaking on day 37 were not confirmed as SARS-CoV-2-specific. Largely, contracting CD4+ clones fell within CM and EM, and contracting CD8+ clones within EMRA.

TCRalpha and TCRbeta libraries used 5'RACE with constant-segment primers and UMIs. Via MiXCR, TCRdb re-called the 5' RACE reads, giving one row per CDR3 protein. The table shows a few hundred thousand distinct CDR3 sequences, with roughly 20% occurring only once. Comment on this clonotype: Its specificity is not known.

Trimming stripped 3 bases from V and 1 base from J, with 6 bases between. This CDR3 is 12 amino acids long. Looked up from germline, CDR1 is DFQATT and CDR2 is SNEGSKA (reference sequence). The sequencing sample was made of PBMCs or a T cell subset sorted from them (not recorded which). This clonotype was sampled from a man aged 18-30 years who had mild COVID-19 (a few samples of this study predate the infection). Cell type and time point are not known. The chain has TRBV20-1 and TRBJ1-1; D gene ambiguous. The CDR3 region is CSASQSNTEAFF. CDR3 in DNA: TGCAGTGCTAGTCAGTCGAACACTGAAGCTTTCTTT.